This T cell receptor beta chain was recorded in a study of T cell repertoires in cytomegalovirus infection. The CDR3 covers 14 residues. V was cut by 0 bases and J by 6 bases, with 9 bases left in between. Germline V lookup: CDR1 SGHVS, CDR2 FNYEAQ. MiXCR, run by TCRdb on the reads, gives a single entry per CDR3 protein. Of approximately 990,000 distinct CDR3 sequences in the sample, approximately 31% were seen once. This clonotype was picked up many times. The antigen is unknown. The receptor was isolated from a human donor in good health (CMV status not recorded). Some clones in this sample may be carry-over from other donors' samples. Material: cultured CD8+ T cells from PBMCs, obtained from culture after CMV antigen stimulation. This sequence joins TRBV7-6 and TRBJ2-1; TRBD2 is a possible D gene (5 bases). CDR3 in amino acids: CASSLALGSNEQFF. Written as DNA, the CDR3 is TGTGCCAGCAGCTTAGCGCTAGGGAGCAATGAGCAGTTCTTC.